The next 28 T cell receptor beta chains were all read from a single sample in a study of shared clonotypes between healthy human individuals. Data came from immunoSEQ multiplex PCR; TCRdb stores just in-frame clones and leaves some out. The sample has some 470,000 clones, about three quarters seen once. Sequencing was performed on PBMCs. These receptors originate from a woman in her thirties or forties in good health. Some clones in this sample may be carry-over from other donors' samples.

This clone was seen only a few times. The same CDR3 is also encoded by other DNA sequences in this sample. The chain joins TRBV5-1 to TRBJ2-1, with 7 bases lining up with TRBD2. Germline CDR1 is SGHRS and CDR2 is YFSETQ. This CDR3 contains 17 residues. Germline trimming cut 0 bases from V and 0 bases from J; bases unmatched to any gene: 6. DNA for the CDR3: TGCGCCAGCAGCTTGGAAGCTAGCGGAAGCTCCTACAATGAGCAGTTCTTC. This translates into CASSLEASGSSYNEQFF.

In its sample, this clone was seen once. The V and J genes are TRBV7-8 and TRBJ2-7; D assignment may be TRBD1 or TRBD2 (5 bases each). The length of the CDR3 is 14 residues. V lost 5 bases to trimming and J lost 2 bases, with 13 bases between them. Germline V lookup: CDR1 SGHVS, CDR2 FQNEAQ. For the CDR3, the DNA is TGTGCCAGCAGCGAGGGACGGGCAACCTACGAGCAGTACTTC. It specifies CASSEGRATYEQYF.

The V call is TRBV29-1, the J call TRBJ2-1, with D maybe TRBD2 (5 bases). Germline CDR1 and CDR2: SQVTM and ANQGSEA. With 6 bases removed from V and 5 bases from J, the gap between germline ends came to 8 bases. This CDR3 has 11 residues. CDR3 residues: CSVQRHNEQFF. CDR3 nucleotide sequence: TGCAGCGTCCAGCGGCACAATGAGCAGTTCTTC.

The chain links TRBV10-1 to TRBJ1-1, with D tentatively TRBD1 (6 bases). The CDR3 consists of 14 residues. The germline V gene encodes CDR1 WNHNN and CDR2 SYGVQD (reference sequence). The V end lost 3 bases, the J end lost 5 bases, and 13 bases lay between the germline ends. CDR3 residues: CASSENVGATEAFF. As DNA, the CDR3 is TGCGCCAGCAGTGAAAACGTGGGGGCAACTGAAGCTTTCTTT.

This clone came up a few times. The same CDR3 also results from other DNA sequences found in this sample. This chain connects TRBV5-1 to TRBJ1-1, with TRBD1 as a possible D gene (5 bases). V dropped 3 bases and J dropped 1 base, with 7 bases sitting between them. Germline CDR1 SGHRS, CDR2 YFSETQ. This CDR3 is 13 amino acids long. CDR3 loop: CASSSQGNTEAFF. CDR3 coding DNA: TGCGCCAGCAGCTCCCAGGGGAACACTGAAGCTTTCTTT.

The chain combines TRBV7-7 with TRBJ2-2; tentatively, D is TRBD2 (5 bases). With 4 bases removed from V and 7 bases from J, the gap between germline ends came to 13 bases. The CDR3 contains 14 residues. The germline V gene encodes CDR1 SSHAT and CDR2 FNYEAQ (reference sequence). Here the CDR3 reads CASSSAGSGGELFF. CDR3 DNA: TGTGCCAGCAGCTCGGCGGGCTCGGGCGGGGAGCTGTTTTTT. The complete variable domain, with remaining parts taken from reference TRBV7-7 and TRBJ2-2, reads GAGVSQSPRYKVTKRGQDVTLRCDPISSHATLYWYQQALGQGPEFLTYFNYEAQPDKSGLPSDRFSAERPEGSISTLTIQRTEQRDSAMYRCASSSAGSGGELFFGEGSRLTVL.

This clone was seen a handful of times. The chain combines TRBV27 with TRBJ2-2; D may be TRBD1 (5 bases). V gave up 3 bases and J gave up 2 bases, with 13 bases separating them. This CDR3 has 16 amino acids. The V gene's germline CDR1 is MNHEY and CDR2 SMNVEV (reference sequence). In DNA form, the CDR3 reads TGTGCCAGCAGTTTGAGACGGACAATAAACACCGGGGAGCTGTTTTTT. Amino acids: CASSLRRTINTGELFF.

On this clone: Other DNA sequences of this sample code for an identical CDR3. This chain links TRBV15 with TRBJ2-5, with TRBD2 as a possible D gene (6 bases). The CDR3 is 16 residues long. CDR1 and CDR2 (germline): LNHNV, YYDKDF (reference sequence). The V and J ends lost 0 bases and 1 base respectively, with 12 bases between them. The CDR3 DNA sequence: TGTGCCACCAGCAGAGATCAGGCGGGAATCCAAGAGACCCAGTACTTC. Its translation: CATSRDQAGIQETQYF.

In DNA form, the CDR3 reads TGTGCCAGCAGCTTCAACGTGAACACTGAAGCTTTCTTT. Protein: CASSFNVNTEAFF. This chain connects TRBV7-3 to TRBJ1-1; D call uncertain. Germline V CDR1 and CDR2: SGHTA, FQGTGA. Between the trimmed V and J ends, which lost 3 bases and 0 bases, there was a span of 5 bases. There are 13 residues in the CDR3.

This clone was observed a few times. V and J are TRBV5-1 and TRBJ2-3; D unclear. Germline values: CDR1 SGHRS, CDR2 YFSETQ. V was pared by 2 bases and J by 0 bases, with 13 bases between. The CDR3 covers 16 residues. CDR3 in amino acids: CASSFFRTGSTDTQYF. CDR3 nucleotide sequence: TGCGCCAGCAGCTTCTTCCGGACGGGTAGCACAGATACGCAGTATTTT.

This clone was counted between two and nine times. This chain connects TRBV7-9 to TRBJ1-2; maybe TRBD1 (5 bases). Germline V gives CDR1 SEHNR, CDR2 FQNEAQ (reference sequence). CDR3 length: 14 amino acids. V lost 3 bases and J 8 bases, leaving 16 bases between the germline ends. CDR3 coding DNA: TGTGCCAGCAGCTTGCAGGTTGGGGGATACGGCTACACCTTC. Amino acid sequence: CASSLQVGGYGYTF.

V gene TRBV30 combines with J gene TRBJ2-7; 12 bases map to TRBD1. The CDR3 spans 18 residues. V lost 4 bases to trimming and J lost 2 bases; unmatched junction nucleotides: 15. CDR1 is GTSNPN and CDR2 is SVGIG in the germline V gene (reference sequence). CDR3 bases: TGTGCCTGGAACAGGGACAGGGGGCTTGTAGCGGGAACCTACGAGCAGTACTTC. As protein: CAWNRDRGLVAGTYEQYF.

The chain carries TRBV14 and TRBJ1-2; 9 bases are a match to TRBD1. Germline CDR1 SGHDN, CDR2 FVKESK. This CDR3 has 15 residues. With V trimmed by 4 bases and J by 4 bases, 7 bases remained unmatched. The CDR3, as DNA: TGTGCCAGCAGCCCCGGGACAGGGTTTGGCTATGGCTACACCTTC. This encodes CASSPGTGFGYGYTF. Full variable domain (missing parts from reference TRBV14 and TRBJ1-2): EAGVTQFPSHSVIEKGQTVTLRCDPISGHDNLYWYRRVMGKEIKFLLHFVKESKQDESGMPNNRFLAERTGGTYSTLKVQPAELEDSGVYFCASSPGTGFGYGYTFGSGTRLTVV.

The chain employs TRBV27 and TRBJ2-7; D not resolved. The V gene lost 4 bases and the J gene lost 3 bases, with 10 bases spanning the gap. Germline V lookup: CDR1 MNHEY, CDR2 SMNVEV (reference sequence). The CDR3 length is 13 residues. DNA for the CDR3: TGTGCCAGCAGTTCCAACGCCATCTACGAGCAGTACTTC. Its protein product is CASSSNAIYEQYF.

V usage is TRBV19 and J usage is TRBJ1-5; TRBD1 agrees at 12 bases. Germline CDR1 reads LNHDA; CDR2 reads SQIVND (reference sequence). CDR3 length: 18 residues. V trimming: 5 bases; J trimming: 0 bases; junction bases outside the gene matches: 8. The CDR3 bases are TGTGCCAGTAGTCTTGGGACAGGGGGCCAATTTAGCAATCAGCCCCAGCATTTT. Translating gives CASSLGTGGQFSNQPQHF.

The V gene is TRBV7-2, the J gene TRBJ2-7, with 8 nucleotides matching TRBD2. Germline V gene lookup returns CDR1 SGHTA and CDR2 FQGNSA. The J segment lost 6 bases and the V segment lost 6 bases, leaving 16 bases of the junction unmatched. This CDR3 contains 16 residues. The CDR3 DNA is TGTGCCAGCAGGGCCCGGAGCGGGAGTTTAGTCGCCGAGCAGTACTTC. It is translated as CASRARSGSLVAEQYF.

The chain has TRBV5-1 and TRBJ2-1; TRBD1 or TRBD2 may be the D gene (6 bases each). Trimming cost V 0 bases and J 5 bases, with 15 bases left between them. Germline CDR1 is SGHRS and CDR2 is YFSETQ. CDR3 size: 16 residues. As DNA, the CDR3 is TGCGCCAGCAGCTTGGGCGAAGGGGGGTACCACAATGAGCAGTTCTTC. This gives the protein CASSLGEGGYHNEQFF.

Worth noting for this clone: A single base is all that separates this from a far larger clone, so a read error is likely. The rearrangement links TRBV11-2 to TRBJ1-1; the D is unclear. CDR1 SGHAT and CDR2 FQNNGV come from the germline V gene. The CDR3 loop spans 16 amino acids. DNA for the CDR3: TGTGCCAGCAGCTTAGAATTCAAGGTGGCGCGCACTGAAACTTTCTTT. It translates to CASSLEFKVARTETFF.

This chain joins TRBV21-1 and TRBJ2-7; whether TRBD2, the table's D call, matches the DNA was not checked. TRBV21-1 is a recognized pseudogene. This CDR3 region has 14 residues. The CDR3, as DNA: TGTGCCAGCAGCAAAGAACTAAGCTCCTACGAGCAGTACTTC. This codes for CASSKELSSYEQYF.

V and J are TRBV7-9 and TRBJ2-7; 7 bases match TRBD2. Looked up from germline, CDR1 is SEHNR and CDR2 is FQNEAQ (reference sequence). The CDR3 has 14 amino acids. Trimming removed 5 bases from V and 5 bases from J; junction bases left unmatched: 9. DNA for the CDR3: TGTGCCAGCAGCGTGGTGAGGCTAGCGGACGAGCAGTACTTC. It translates to CASSVVRLADEQYF. Combining the CDR3 with reference TRBV7-9 and TRBJ2-7 gives the whole variable domain DTGVSQNPRHKITKRGQNVTFRCDPISEHNRLYWYRQTLGQGPEFLTYFQNEAQLEKSRLLSDRFSAERPKGSFSTLEIQRTEQGDSAMYLCASSVVRLADEQYFGPGTRLTVT.

This clone occurred many times. The CDR3 protein is CASSSPSGQYNEQFF. The CDR3 nucleotides read TGTGCCAGCAGTTCACCTTCGGGACAGTACAATGAGCAGTTCTTC. This rearrangement joins TRBV28 to TRBJ2-1; 7 bases are shared with TRBD1. Germline loops: CDR1 MDHEN, CDR2 SYDVKM. This CDR3 comprises 15 residues. The junction had 7 bases not matched to a gene; V was cut back by 4 bases and J by 4 bases.

V usage is TRBV7-2 and J usage is TRBJ2-3; D is uncertain. This CDR3 is 12 amino acids long. Trimming shortened V by 4 bases and J by 5 bases, and 7 bases separated the two germline ends. Germline CDR1 and CDR2: SGHTA and FQGNSA. The CDR3 is CASSSPGDTQYF. In nucleotides, the CDR3 is TGTGCCAGCAGCTCTCCGGGAGATACGCAGTATTTT.

In this sample, this clone turned up a few times. The chain carries TRBV2 and TRBJ2-7, with D uncertain. The V gene lost 3 bases and the J gene lost 4 bases, with 10 bases spanning the gap. Looked up from germline, CDR1 is SNHLY and CDR2 is FYNNEI. The CDR3 consists of 13 residues. CDR3: CASSDLARYEQYF. The CDR3 region has the DNA TGTGCCAGCAGTGACTTGGCCCGGTACGAGCAGTACTTC.

This clone was observed a single time. V gene TRBV6-5 combines with J gene TRBJ2-5, with 7 positions matching TRBD1. Trimming removed 2 bases from V and 5 bases from J; junction bases left unmatched: 5. This CDR3 contains 14 residues. Per germline, CDR1 MNHEY and CDR2 SVGAGI. This CDR3 reads CASSYQDRSETQYF. Here the CDR3 DNA reads TGTGCCAGCAGTTACCAGGACAGGTCGGAGACCCAGTACTTC.

The V call is TRBV5-1, the J call TRBJ1-4; D unclear. This CDR3 region has 15 residues. V was cut by 0 bases and J by 0 bases, with 6 bases left in between. Germline CDR1 SGHRS, CDR2 YFSETQ. DNA of the CDR3: TGCGCCAGCAGCTTGGAGGGATCAACTAATGAAAAACTGTTTTTT. Residues: CASSLEGSTNEKLFF.

Comments on this clone: This may be a read error: a much more frequent sequence differs by one nucleotide. The chain joins TRBV11-2 to TRBJ2-2; TRBD1 matches at 7 bases. The CDR3 is 14 amino acids. With 3 bases clipped from V and 3 bases from J, the junction kept 1 base outside the gene matches. Germline assignment: CDR1 SGHAT and CDR2 FQNNGV. The CDR3 spells CASSLGQHTGELFF. The DNA for the CDR3 is TGTGCCAGCAGCTTGGGACAGCACACCGGGGAGCTGTTTTTT.

The chain combines TRBV7-9 with TRBJ1-6; TRBD1 is a possible D gene (5 bases). Germline assignment: CDR1 SEHNR and CDR2 FQNEAQ (reference sequence). CDR3 length: 17 amino acids. V dropped 3 bases and J dropped 5 bases, with 17 bases sitting between them. CDR3: CASSFRNRDGNNSPLHF. CDR3 bases: TGTGCCAGCAGCTTTCGCAACCGGGACGGGAATAATTCACCCCTCCACTTT.

The rearrangement links TRBV2 to TRBJ2-1; no firm D call. CDR3 size: 12 residues. V was shortened by 7 bases and J by 6 bases, with 10 bases between the two germline ends. CDR1 is SNHLY, CDR2 FYNNEI, per germline. CDR3 coding DNA: TGTGCCAGCAACCCGGATGGCAATGAGCAGTTCTTC. Amino acid sequence: CASNPDGNEQFF.